Described below is a single T cell receptor beta chain sequence and its context. Its target is not known. TCRdb's table, derived via immunoSEQ multiplex PCR, lists solely in-frame clones and lacks some. The table has about 120,000 clones, 90% to 95% seen once; the top ten hold 4% to 5%. V gave up 1 base and J gave up 2 bases, with 11 bases separating them. Germline V CDR1 and CDR2: LGHNA, YSLEER. The CDR3 runs to 15 residues. These data come from a study of T cell responses to AZD1222 COVID-19 vaccine. Study observations and caveats: Close to half of spike-specific TCRs reportedly recognize unmutated variant regions. AZD1222 recipients seropositive at baseline numbered only six or seven.

The source material was peripheral blood, sampled on day 0 of AZD1222 vaccination. The receptor's source is an adult in good health. The chain carries TRBV4-3 and TRBJ1-2; D is unclear. The CDR3 coding sequence is TGCGCCAGCAGCCAAGCCGACGGGGAAAACTATGGCTACACCTTC. It codes for CASSQADGENYGYTF.